The entry below gives a single T cell receptor beta chain sequence along with its context. Its antigen is unidentified. These data originate in a study of cytotoxic CD8 clonotypes in ibrutinib-treated CLL. Study outcomes and limitations: Before falling back toward baseline at progression, clonality had risen at the time of ibrutinib response. Stable or contracted on treatment, public clonotypes were also uncommon.

This CDR3 has 16 amino acids. V dropped 4 bases and J dropped 3; count of bases not matched to a gene: 8. CDR1 is MDHEN, CDR2 SYDVKM, per germline. The planned depth of sequencing spanned 1 in 200,000 to 1 in 1 million T cells. Data came from immunoSEQ multiplex PCR; TCRdb stores just in-frame clones and leaves some out. This table holds over 150,000 clones, about four fifths found once. This TCR was sampled from a human donor with chronic lymphocytic leukemia. The sequencing here drew on PBMCs, taken after 12 months of ibrutinib treatment. The chain couples TRBV28 to TRBJ1-5; 8 bases are a match to TRBD1. CDR3: CASSSLRQGPNQPQHF. CDR3 coding DNA: TGTGCCAGCAGTTCACTAAGACAGGGGCCCAATCAGCCCCAGCATTTT.